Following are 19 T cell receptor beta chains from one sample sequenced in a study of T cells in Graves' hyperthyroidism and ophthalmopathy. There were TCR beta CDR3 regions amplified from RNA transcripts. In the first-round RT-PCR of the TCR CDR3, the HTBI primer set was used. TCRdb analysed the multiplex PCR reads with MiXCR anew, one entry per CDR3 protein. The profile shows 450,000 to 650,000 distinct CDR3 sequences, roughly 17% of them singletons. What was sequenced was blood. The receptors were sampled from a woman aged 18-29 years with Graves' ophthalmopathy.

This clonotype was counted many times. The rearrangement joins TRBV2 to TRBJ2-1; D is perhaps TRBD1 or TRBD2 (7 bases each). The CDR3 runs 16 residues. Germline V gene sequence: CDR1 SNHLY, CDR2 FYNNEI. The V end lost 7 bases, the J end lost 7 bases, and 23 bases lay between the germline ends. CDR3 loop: CASIGSGGGPRNEQFF. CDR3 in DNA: TGTGCCAGCATTGGATCAGGGGGAGGGCCTAGGAATGAGCAGTTCTTC.

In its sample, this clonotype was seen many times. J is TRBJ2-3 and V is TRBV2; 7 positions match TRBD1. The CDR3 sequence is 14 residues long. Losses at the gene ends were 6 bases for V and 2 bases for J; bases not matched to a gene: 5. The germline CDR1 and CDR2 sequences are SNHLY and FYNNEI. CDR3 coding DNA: TGTGCCAGCAGCGAACAGGGGAACACAGATACGCAGTATTTT. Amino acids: CASSEQGNTDTQYF.

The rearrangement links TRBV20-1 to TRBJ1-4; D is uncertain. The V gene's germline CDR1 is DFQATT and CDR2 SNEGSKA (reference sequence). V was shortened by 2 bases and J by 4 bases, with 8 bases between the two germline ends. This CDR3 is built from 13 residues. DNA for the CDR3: TGCAGTGCTAGAATTGTGTTTAATGAAAAACTGTTTTTT. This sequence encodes CSARIVFNEKLFF.

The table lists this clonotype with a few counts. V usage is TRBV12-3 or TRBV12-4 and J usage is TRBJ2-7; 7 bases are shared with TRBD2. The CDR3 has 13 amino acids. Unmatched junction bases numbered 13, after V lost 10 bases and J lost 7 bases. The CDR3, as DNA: TGTGCCATCGGGTGGGAGTACGGGGGGGAGCAGTACTTC. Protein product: CAIGWEYGGEQYF.

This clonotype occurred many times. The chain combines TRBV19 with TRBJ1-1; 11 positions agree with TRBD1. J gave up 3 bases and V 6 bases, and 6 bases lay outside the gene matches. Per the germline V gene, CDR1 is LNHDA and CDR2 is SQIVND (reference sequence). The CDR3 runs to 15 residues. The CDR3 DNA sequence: TGTGCCAGTAGCCGGGACAGGGGGTCAGACACTGAAGCTTTCTTT. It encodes CASSRDRGSDTEAFF. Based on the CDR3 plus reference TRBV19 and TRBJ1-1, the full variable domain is DGGITQSPKYLFRKEGQNVTLSCEQNLNHDAMYWYRQDPGQGLRLIYYSQIVNDFQKGDIAEGYSVSREKKESFPLTVTSAQKNPTAFYLCASSRDRGSDTEAFFGQGTRLTVV.

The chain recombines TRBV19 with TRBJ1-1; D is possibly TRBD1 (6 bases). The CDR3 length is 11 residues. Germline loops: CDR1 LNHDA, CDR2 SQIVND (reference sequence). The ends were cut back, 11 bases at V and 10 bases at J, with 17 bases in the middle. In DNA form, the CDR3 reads TGTGCCTCAGACACAGGGAACAGAGCTTTCTTT. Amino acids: CASDTGNRAFF.

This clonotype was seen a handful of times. CDR3 nucleotides: TGCAGTGCCTCCGACTATCAGGCGGGGAGTGAGCAGTTCTTC. This codes for CSASDYQAGSEQFF. This chain connects TRBV20-1 to TRBJ2-1; D is perhaps TRBD2 (6 bases). The CDR3 sequence is 14 residues long. Trimming removed 6 bases at V and 9 bases at J, with 21 bases between. Germline V gene data show CDR1 as DFQATT and CDR2 as SNEGSKA (reference sequence).

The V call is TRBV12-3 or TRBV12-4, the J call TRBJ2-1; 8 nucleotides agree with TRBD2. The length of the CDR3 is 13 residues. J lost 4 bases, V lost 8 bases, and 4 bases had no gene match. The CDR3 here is CASRPSGYNEQFF. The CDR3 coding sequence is TGTGCCAGCCGCCCTAGCGGGTACAATGAGCAGTTCTTC.

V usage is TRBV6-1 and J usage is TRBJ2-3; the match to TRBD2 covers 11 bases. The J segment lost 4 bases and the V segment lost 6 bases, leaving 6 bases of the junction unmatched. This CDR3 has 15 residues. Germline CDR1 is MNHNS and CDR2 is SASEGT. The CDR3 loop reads CASSETSGTADTQYF. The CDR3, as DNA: TGTGCCAGCAGCGAGACTAGCGGGACGGCAGATACGCAGTATTTT.

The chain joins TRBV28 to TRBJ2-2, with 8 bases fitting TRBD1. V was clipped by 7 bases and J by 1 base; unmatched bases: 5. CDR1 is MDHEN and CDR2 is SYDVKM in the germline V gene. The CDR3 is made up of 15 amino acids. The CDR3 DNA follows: TGTGCCAGCATCCCCGGGACAGGGAACACCGGGGAGCTGTTTTTT. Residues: CASIPGTGNTGELFF.

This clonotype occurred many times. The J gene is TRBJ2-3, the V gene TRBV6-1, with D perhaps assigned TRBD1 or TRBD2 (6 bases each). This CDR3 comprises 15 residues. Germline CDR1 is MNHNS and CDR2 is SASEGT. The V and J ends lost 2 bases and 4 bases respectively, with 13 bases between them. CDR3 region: CASSELEGGADTQYF. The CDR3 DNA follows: TGTGCCAGCAGTGAACTAGAGGGGGGAGCAGATACGCAGTATTTT.

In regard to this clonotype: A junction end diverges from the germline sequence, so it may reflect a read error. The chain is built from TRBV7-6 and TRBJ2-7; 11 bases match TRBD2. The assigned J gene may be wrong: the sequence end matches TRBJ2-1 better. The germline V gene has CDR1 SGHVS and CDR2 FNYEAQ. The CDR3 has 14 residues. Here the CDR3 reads CAGSPSGGYYEQFF. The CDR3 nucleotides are TGTGCCGGCAGCCCTAGCGGGGGGTACTACGAGCAGTTCTTC.

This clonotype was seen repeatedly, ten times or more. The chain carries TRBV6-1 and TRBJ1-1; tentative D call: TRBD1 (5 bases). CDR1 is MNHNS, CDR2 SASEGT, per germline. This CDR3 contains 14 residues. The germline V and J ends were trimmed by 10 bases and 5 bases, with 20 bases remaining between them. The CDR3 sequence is CATPRDGGGTEAFF. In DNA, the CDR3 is TGTGCCACCCCGCGGGACGGTGGGGGGACTGAAGCTTTCTTT.

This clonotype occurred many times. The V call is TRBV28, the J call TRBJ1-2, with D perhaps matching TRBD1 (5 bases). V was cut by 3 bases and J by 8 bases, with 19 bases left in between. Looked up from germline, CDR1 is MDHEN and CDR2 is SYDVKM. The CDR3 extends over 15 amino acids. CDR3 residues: CASSFSLQASYGYTF. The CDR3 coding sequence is TGTGCCAGCAGTTTTTCTCTACAGGCTTCCTACGGCTACACCTTC.

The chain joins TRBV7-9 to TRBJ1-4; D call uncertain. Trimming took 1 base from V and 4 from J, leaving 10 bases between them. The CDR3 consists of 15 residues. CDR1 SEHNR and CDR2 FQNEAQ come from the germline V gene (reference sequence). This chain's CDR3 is CASSLVGIDNEKLFF. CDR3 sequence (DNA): TGTGCCAGCAGCTTAGTCGGAATTGATAATGAAAAACTGTTTTTT.

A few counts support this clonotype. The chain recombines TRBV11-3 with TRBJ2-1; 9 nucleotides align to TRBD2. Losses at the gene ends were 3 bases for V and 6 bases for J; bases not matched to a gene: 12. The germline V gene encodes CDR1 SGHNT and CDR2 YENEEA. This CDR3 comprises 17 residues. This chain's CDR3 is CASSFGQALAGINEQFF. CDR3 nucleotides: TGTGCCAGCAGCTTTGGACAGGCGCTAGCGGGAATCAATGAGCAGTTCTTC.

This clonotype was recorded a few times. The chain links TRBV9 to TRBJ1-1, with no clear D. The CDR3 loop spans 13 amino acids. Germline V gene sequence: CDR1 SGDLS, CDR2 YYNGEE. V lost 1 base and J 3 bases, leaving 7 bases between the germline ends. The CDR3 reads CASSVSSDTEAFF. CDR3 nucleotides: TGTGCCAGCAGCGTATCATCTGACACTGAAGCTTTCTTT.

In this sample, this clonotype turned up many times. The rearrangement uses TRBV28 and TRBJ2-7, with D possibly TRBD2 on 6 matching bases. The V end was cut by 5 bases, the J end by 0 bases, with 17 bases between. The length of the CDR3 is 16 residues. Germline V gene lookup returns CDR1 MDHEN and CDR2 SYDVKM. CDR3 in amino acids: CASSDIEGSGSYEQYF. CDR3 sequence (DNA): TGTGCCAGCAGTGATATCGAGGGTAGCGGCTCCTACGAGCAGTACTTC.

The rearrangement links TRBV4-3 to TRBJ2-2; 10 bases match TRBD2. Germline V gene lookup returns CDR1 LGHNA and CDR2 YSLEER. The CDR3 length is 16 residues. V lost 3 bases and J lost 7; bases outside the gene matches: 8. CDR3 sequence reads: CASSHYLAGAGGELFF. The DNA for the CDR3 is TGCGCCAGCAGCCATTACCTAGCGGGAGCCGGCGGGGAGCTGTTTTTT.